The rows below give T cell receptor beta chains drawn from one sample of a study of T-cell reconstitution after alpha-beta-depleted transplantation in children. TCRdb redid the calling of the PCR reads with MiXCR, one entry per CDR3 protein. This sample has about 240,000 distinct CDR3 sequences; more than 10% occur once, and the top ten carry around 2.8%. The starting material was PBMCs from the stem cell graft donor, obtained from the stem cell graft. These receptors came from a human donor who donated a stem cell graft to a child with acute lymphoblastic leukemia. Each CDR3 is given with its conserved first and last residue. D genes are given only for firm matches. Clone size is given for some rows only: seen once, a few or many times, or a class if the clone is expanded.

v_call: TRBV7-3; j_call: TRBJ1-2; d_call: NA; clone_size: many; cdr3_nt: TGTGCCAGCAGCGGCGTCCCGGGACAAGATTATGGCTACACCTTC; cdr3_aa: CASSGVPGQDYGYTF
v_call: TRBV20-1; j_call: TRBJ2-3; d_call: TRBD2; clone_size: many; cdr3_nt: TGCAGTGCCCCCACTAAAATGACTAGCGGGCCGACAGATACGCAGTATTTT; cdr3_aa: CSAPTKMTSGPTDTQYF
v_call: TRBV6-2/TRBV6-3; j_call: TRBJ2-6; d_call: TRBD1; clone_size: NA; cdr3_nt: TGTGCCAGCAGGACAGGGGCCCTTAAATCTGGGGCCAACGTCCTGACTTTC; cdr3_aa: CASRTGALKSGANVLTF
v_call: TRBV5-1; j_call: TRBJ2-1; d_call: NA; clone_size: many; cdr3_nt: TGCGCCAGCAGCTTGGCAGCCGCCAGCCTTCGGGGTAATGAGCAGTTCTTC; cdr3_aa: CASSLAAASLRGNEQFF
v_call: TRBV11-2; j_call: TRBJ2-2; d_call: NA; clone_size: NA; cdr3_nt: TGTGCCAGCAGCTTAGAGCAGACGGACACCGGGGAGCTGTTTTTT; cdr3_aa: CASSLEQTDTGELFF
v_call: TRBV28; j_call: TRBJ1-4; d_call: NA; clone_size: many; cdr3_nt: TGTGCCAGCAGTTCCCCGGCAGCCCTTAATGAAAAACTGTTTTTT; cdr3_aa: CASSSPAALNEKLFF
v_call: TRBV18; j_call: TRBJ1-1; d_call: TRBD1; clone_size: once; cdr3_nt: TGTGCCAGCTCACCCGGACAGGGAGAAACTGAAGCTTTCTTT; cdr3_aa: CASSPGQGETEAFF
v_call: TRBV19; j_call: TRBJ2-3; d_call: NA; clone_size: many; cdr3_nt: TGTGCCAGTAGCCATGGCATAAACACAGATACGCAGTATTTT; cdr3_aa: CASSHGINTDTQYF
v_call: TRBV3-1; j_call: TRBJ1-3; d_call: TRBD1; clone_size: many; cdr3_nt: TGTGCCAGCAGCCCCCCCGGACAGGCAAGCACCATATATTTT; cdr3_aa: CASSPPGQASTIYF
v_call: TRBV21-1; j_call: TRBJ2-7; d_call: NA; clone_size: many; cdr3_nt: TGTGCCAGCACGTCTTGGGACCGGGACCAAGGTTCGGTTTGTGACTACGAGCAGTACTTC; cdr3_aa: CASTSWDRDQGSVCDYEQYF
v_call: TRBV5-1; j_call: TRBJ2-1; d_call: TRBD1; clone_size: many; cdr3_nt: TGCGCCAGCAGCTTGGCGGGACAGTCCTACAATGAGCAGTTCTTC; cdr3_aa: CASSLAGQSYNEQFF
v_call: TRBV7-2; j_call: TRBJ2-2; d_call: TRBD1; clone_size: NA; cdr3_nt: TGTGCCAGCAGCTTCCGGGCCGGGACAGGGTCGACCGGGGAGCTGTTTTTT; cdr3_aa: CASSFRAGTGSTGELFF
v_call: TRBV6-5; j_call: TRBJ1-2; d_call: TRBD1; clone_size: NA; cdr3_nt: TGTGCCAGCAGTAACTCAGGGACAGGGTTTGGCTACACCTTC; cdr3_aa: CASSNSGTGFGYTF
v_call: TRBV7-2; j_call: TRBJ2-7; d_call: TRBD2; clone_size: many; cdr3_nt: TGTGCCAGCAGCGTCGGGAGCGGGAGTTACGAGCAGTACTTC; cdr3_aa: CASSVGSGSYEQYF
v_call: TRBV5-1; j_call: TRBJ1-1; d_call: NA; clone_size: many; cdr3_nt: TGCGCCAGCAGCGTGAGTGGGTCCCCTGAAGCTTTCTTT; cdr3_aa: CASSVSGSPEAFF
v_call: TRBV20-1; j_call: TRBJ2-5; d_call: NA; clone_size: many; cdr3_nt: TGCAGTGCTATAACCACTGCGGGGCTCCAAGAGACCCAGTACTTC; cdr3_aa: CSAITTAGLQETQYF
v_call: TRBV30; j_call: TRBJ2-7; d_call: NA; clone_size: NA; cdr3_nt: TGTGCCTGGAGTGGGTTACTAAGGTCCTACGAGCAGTACTTC; cdr3_aa: CAWSGLLRSYEQYF
v_call: TRBV7-9; j_call: TRBJ2-5; d_call: NA; clone_size: many; cdr3_nt: TGTGCCAGCAGCTTAATCTCTGGGGAGACCCAGTACTTC; cdr3_aa: CASSLISGETQYF
v_call: TRBV20-1; j_call: TRBJ1-1; d_call: NA; clone_size: many; cdr3_nt: TGCAGTGCTAGAGATAGATCTGTAGGTCACCCCTTT; cdr3_aa: CSARDRSVGHPF
v_call: TRBV5-1; j_call: TRBJ2-7; d_call: TRBD1; clone_size: many; cdr3_nt: TGCGCCAGTAGCAAGGGACAGGGAGACGAGCAGTACTTC; cdr3_aa: CASSKGQGDEQYF
v_call: TRBV18; j_call: TRBJ2-7; d_call: NA; clone_size: many; cdr3_nt: TGTGCCAGCTCACCTAATTTAGCTTACGAGCAGTACTTC; cdr3_aa: CASSPNLAYEQYF
v_call: TRBV27; j_call: TRBJ1-2; d_call: NA; clone_size: few; cdr3_nt: TGTGCCAGCAGTTTATCGATGGGGGGCTCCTTTAGTGGCTACACCTTC; cdr3_aa: CASSLSMGGSFSGYTF
v_call: TRBV6-2/TRBV6-3; j_call: TRBJ1-5; d_call: NA; clone_size: many; cdr3_nt: TGTGCCAGCAGTTTTGACACAGCGAATCAGCCCCAGCATTTT; cdr3_aa: CASSFDTANQPQHF
v_call: TRBV6-1; j_call: TRBJ1-1; d_call: TRBD1; clone_size: many; cdr3_nt: TGTGCCAGCAGAGACCTTGACAGGGTTGTTGAAGCTTTCTTT; cdr3_aa: CASRDLDRVVEAFF
v_call: TRBV11-2; j_call: TRBJ2-1; d_call: NA; clone_size: many; cdr3_nt: TGTGCCAGCAGGGCAGGGTTTGTCAATGAGCAGTTCTTC; cdr3_aa: CASRAGFVNEQFF
v_call: TRBV28; j_call: TRBJ2-1; d_call: NA; clone_size: NA; cdr3_nt: TGTGCCAGCACCTTAGGCCCACACCAGCGGACCAATGAGCAGTTCTTC; cdr3_aa: CASTLGPHQRTNEQFF
v_call: TRBV29-1; j_call: TRBJ1-1; d_call: NA; clone_size: many; cdr3_nt: TGCAGCGTTGAGGAGCCGAGGATGACTGAAGCTTTCTTT; cdr3_aa: CSVEEPRMTEAFF